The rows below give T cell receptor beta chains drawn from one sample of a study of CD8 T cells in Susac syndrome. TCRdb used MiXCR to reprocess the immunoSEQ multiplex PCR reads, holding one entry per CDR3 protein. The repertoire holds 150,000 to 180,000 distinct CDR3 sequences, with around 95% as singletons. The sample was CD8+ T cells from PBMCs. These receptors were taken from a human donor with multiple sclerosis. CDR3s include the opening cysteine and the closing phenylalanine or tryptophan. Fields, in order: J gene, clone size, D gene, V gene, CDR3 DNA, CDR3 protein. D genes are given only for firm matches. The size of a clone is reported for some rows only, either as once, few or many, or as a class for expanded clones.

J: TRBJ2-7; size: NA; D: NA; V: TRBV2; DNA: TGTGCCAGCGTAGGGATCGACGGAGCCTACGAGCAGTACTTC; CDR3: CASVGIDGAYEQYF
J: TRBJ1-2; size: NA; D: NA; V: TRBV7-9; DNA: TGTGCCAGCAGCCCCCCCTTGGACCTCGGCTACACCTTC; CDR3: CASSPPLDLGYTF
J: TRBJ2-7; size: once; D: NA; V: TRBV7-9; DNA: TGTGCCAGCAGCTTCGACAGCTTCTACGAGCAGTACTTC; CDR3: CASSFDSFYEQYF
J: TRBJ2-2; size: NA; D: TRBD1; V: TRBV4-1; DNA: TGCGCCAGCCTATCCGGGACAGGAGACACCGGGGAGCTGTTTTTT; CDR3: CASLSGTGDTGELFF
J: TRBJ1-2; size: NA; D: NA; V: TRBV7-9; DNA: TGTGCCAGCAGCTCGACAGTCGGCTACACCTTC; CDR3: CASSSTVGYTF
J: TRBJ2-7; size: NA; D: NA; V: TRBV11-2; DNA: TGTGCCAGCAGCTCACAGGGCGACGAGCAGTACTTC; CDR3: CASSSQGDEQYF
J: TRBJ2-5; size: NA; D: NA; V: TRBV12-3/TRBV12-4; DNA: TGTGCCAGCAGCTTTGACACACAAGAGACCCAGTACTTC; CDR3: CASSFDTQETQYF
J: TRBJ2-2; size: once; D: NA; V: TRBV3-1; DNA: TGTGCCAGCAGCCACGGTTTGACGGTTTTACCCGGGGAGCTGTTTTTT; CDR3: CASSHGLTVLPGELFF
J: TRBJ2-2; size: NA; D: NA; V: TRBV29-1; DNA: TGCAGCGTTGAAACGGGCAGGGGTAGTACCGGGGAGCTGTTTTTT; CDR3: CSVETGRGSTGELFF
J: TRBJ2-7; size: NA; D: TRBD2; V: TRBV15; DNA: TGTGCCACCAGCAAGTTCCGGACTAGCGGGGAGGAACCTCAGTACTTC; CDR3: CATSKFRTSGEEPQYF
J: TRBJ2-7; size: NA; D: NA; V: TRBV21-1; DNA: TGTGCCAGGGAGGGGCGGAAGAGCTCCTACGAGCAGTACTTC; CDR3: CAREGRKSSYEQYF
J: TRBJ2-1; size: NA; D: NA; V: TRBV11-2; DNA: TGTGCCAGCAGCTTATTGGGAAAAGGAGGGCCCTACAATGAGCAGTTCTTC; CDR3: CASSLLGKGGPYNEQFF
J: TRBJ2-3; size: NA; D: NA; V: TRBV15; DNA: TGTGCCACCAGCCCCGGGTTGGGAGGAGACACAGATACGCAGTATTTT; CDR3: CATSPGLGGDTDTQYF
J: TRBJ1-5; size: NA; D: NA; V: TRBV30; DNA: TGTGCCTGGAACACAGGGTCGGGCAATCAGCCCCAGCATTTT; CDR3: CAWNTGSGNQPQHF
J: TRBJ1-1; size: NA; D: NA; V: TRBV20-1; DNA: TGCAGTGCTAGAGATCTGGTCGGTTCGAACACTGAAGCTTTCTTT; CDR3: CSARDLVGSNTEAFF
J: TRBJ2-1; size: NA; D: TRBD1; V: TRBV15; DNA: TGTGCCACCAGCCCCAGGGGGAGTGAGCAGTTCTTC; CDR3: CATSPRGSEQFF
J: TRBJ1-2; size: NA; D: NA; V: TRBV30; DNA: TGTGCCTGCGTGGATAACTATGGCTACACCTTC; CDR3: CACVDNYGYTF
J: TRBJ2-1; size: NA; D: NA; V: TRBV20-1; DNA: TGCAGTGCTAGACCAGACCGGAACTACAATGAGCAGTTCTTC; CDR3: CSARPDRNYNEQFF
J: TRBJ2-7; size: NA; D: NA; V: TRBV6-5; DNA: TGTGCCAGCATTGTGGGGGTCGAGCAGTACTTC; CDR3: CASIVGVEQYF
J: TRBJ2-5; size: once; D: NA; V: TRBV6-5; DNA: TGTGCCAGCACCCCAGGACAGTTCCAAGAGACCCAGTACTTC; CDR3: CASTPGQFQETQYF
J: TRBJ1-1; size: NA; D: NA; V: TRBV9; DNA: TGTGCCAGCAGACCGTCAGGAGGGGCGACTGAAGCTTTCTTT; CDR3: CASRPSGGATEAFF
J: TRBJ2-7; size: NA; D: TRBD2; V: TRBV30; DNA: TGTGCCTGGAGTAGCGGGGGAGCCTACGAGCAGTACTTC; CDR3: CAWSSGGAYEQYF
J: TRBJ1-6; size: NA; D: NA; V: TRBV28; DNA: TGTGCCAGCAGTTTACGCTCCCTAGGGGGTTCACCCCTCCACTTT; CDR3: CASSLRSLGGSPLHF
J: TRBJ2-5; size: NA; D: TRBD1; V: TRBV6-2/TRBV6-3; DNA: TGTGCCAGCAGTAAGACAGGGAACCAAGAGACCCAGTACTTC; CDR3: CASSKTGNQETQYF
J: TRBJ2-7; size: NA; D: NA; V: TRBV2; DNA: TGTGCCAGCAGCAGGCTGGGTGAGTCCTACGAGCAGTACTTC; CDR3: CASSRLGESYEQYF